This T cell receptor (beta chain) was captured in a study of blood T cell repertoires in COVID-19. The wider study: The United States, Italy and Spain supplied acute and convalescent COVID-19 samples. Sources were T cells, B-cell-depleted T cells, or PBMCs; the material itself was cDNA or gDNA.

The authors' processing: Amplification of reference gene primers provided the estimated nucleated cell counts. Only in-frame clones appear in the TCRdb table, and some are missing; sequencing was by immunoSEQ multiplex PCR. That table supplies the V and J calls and clone size; D and trimming were determined from the DNA. The sample shows about 190,000 clones, roughly 78% of them seen only once. The CDR3 length is 15 residues. V gave up 4 bases and J gave up 6 bases, with 18 bases separating them. CDR1 is SGHAT, CDR2 FQNNGV, per germline. The V call is TRBV11-2, the J call TRBJ1-1, with D hard to call. This sequence originates from a woman of 80 years or more with active or convalescent COVID-19. The specimen was peripheral blood. The CDR3 DNA reads TGTGCCAGCAGCTCCCTAAGGCAGGCCCCCGCTGAAGCTTTCTTT. As protein: CASSSLRQAPAEAFF.